This is a list of T cell receptor beta chains from one sample in a study of long-term antiretroviral therapy in people with HIV. Some clones are missing from TCRdb's copy, which holds only in-frame ones; the method was immunoSEQ multiplex PCR. The table has roughly 20,000 clones, more than 75% seen once. Sequenced material: unsorted PBMCs, taken 0.5 years after starting antiretroviral therapy. The receptors stem from a man aged 35-49 years with HIV. CDR3s include the opening cysteine and the closing phenylalanine or tryptophan.

j_call v_call cdr3_aa
TRBJ2-3 TRBV9 CASSVGGMWAQGDTQYF
TRBJ1-2 TRBV11-2 CASSPGSVYGYTF
TRBJ1-1 TRBV7-3 CASSLMGRMNTEAFF
TRBJ1-2 TRBV7-9 CASSLGAGSDYGYTF
TRBJ2-2 TRBV29-1 CSAPGQSTGELFF
TRBJ2-3 TRBV5-1 CASSLWGATPQGTQYF
TRBJ2-6 TRBV19 CASSPSIAGGRANVLTF
TRBJ1-2 TRBV6-1 CASSDRGPGGYTF
TRBJ2-3 TRBV11-2 CASSSLMWAAASSTDTQYF
TRBJ1-3 TRBV18 CASSPLDRVGNTIYF
TRBJ1-2 TRBV7-9 CASSSSAGGGYTF
TRBJ1-4 TRBV5-4 CASSLWGGNEKLFF
TRBJ1-4 TRBV9 CASSVGGATNEKLFF
TRBJ1-1 TRBV6-4 CASRPTGGGPTEAFF
TRBJ2-7 TRBV29-1 CSANSGQNEQYF
TRBJ1-1 TRBV5-1 CASSLVAGGSTEAFF
TRBJ1-5 TRBV12-5 CASGLVRAASNQPQHF
TRBJ1-2 TRBV14 CASSHRSPGIGGYTF
TRBJ2-5 TRBV7-2 CASSLGRGGETQYF
TRBJ2-7 TRBV12-5 CASGLGLSSYEQYF
TRBJ2-2 TRBV4-1 CASSQSGTRGPGELFF
TRBJ2-3 TRBV18 CASSRTGANTDTQYF
TRBJ2-7 TRBV6-1 CASSVRGLPYEQYF
TRBJ1-2 TRBV19 CASSDRGPNYGYTF
TRBJ1-4 TRBV5-6 CASSLGLGGNEKLFF
TRBJ2-4 TRBV5-6 CASSGTGQLAKNIQYF
TRBJ1-3 TRBV9 CASSVGTGDGNTIYF
TRBJ2-2 TRBV27 CASSFVQNTGELFF
TRBJ2-3 TRBV27 CASSLWGTGGADTQYF
TRBJ2-3 TRBV4-3 CASSQDGPGQGNTQYF
TRBJ2-1 TRBV29-1 CSVSSGTGYNEQFF
TRBJ1-2 TRBV7-6 CASSVDITSRYGYTF
TRBJ2-1 TRBV18 CASSPRSGVIYNEQFF
TRBJ2-3 TRBV5-1 CASSLQSSSTDTQYF
TRBJ2-7 TRBV19 CASSIAEGNYEQYF
TRBJ2-7 TRBV6-1 CASSKENSYEQYF
TRBJ2-5 TRBV7-7 CASSPGSGETQYF
TRBJ2-2 TRBV7-8 CASSDSGELFF
TRBJ2-1 TRBV29-1 CSVEASPGLRFF
TRBJ2-3 TRBV11-2 CASSVGTSSADTQYF
TRBJ2-3 TRBV5-1 CASSLDPTTSSRDTQYF
TRBJ2-7 TRBV5-8 CASSFGIYEQYF
TRBJ1-1 TRBV7-2 CASSPGQGAGAFF
TRBJ2-3 TRBV5-4 CASSADRGSTDTQYF
TRBJ2-3 TRBV10-2 CASRPNLRGATDTQYF
TRBJ1-1 TRBV7-9 CASSSGRFGAFF
TRBJ1-5 TRBV18 CASSRRTEGQPQHF
TRBJ1-4 TRBV18 CASSHRDRSNEKLFF
TRBJ1-2 TRBV7-8 CASSLVSAQVNYGYTF
TRBJ1-2 TRBV27 CASSRTGVNYGYTF
TRBJ1-1 TRBV23-1 CASRFSENRGRTEAFF
TRBJ1-5 TRBV5-5 CASSLAPWAGDNQPQHF
TRBJ1-1 TRBV18 CASSLQSSNTEAFF
TRBJ2-7 TRBV4-1 CASSQQGGSYEQYF
TRBJ2-7 TRBV11-3 CASSSGTGYEQYF